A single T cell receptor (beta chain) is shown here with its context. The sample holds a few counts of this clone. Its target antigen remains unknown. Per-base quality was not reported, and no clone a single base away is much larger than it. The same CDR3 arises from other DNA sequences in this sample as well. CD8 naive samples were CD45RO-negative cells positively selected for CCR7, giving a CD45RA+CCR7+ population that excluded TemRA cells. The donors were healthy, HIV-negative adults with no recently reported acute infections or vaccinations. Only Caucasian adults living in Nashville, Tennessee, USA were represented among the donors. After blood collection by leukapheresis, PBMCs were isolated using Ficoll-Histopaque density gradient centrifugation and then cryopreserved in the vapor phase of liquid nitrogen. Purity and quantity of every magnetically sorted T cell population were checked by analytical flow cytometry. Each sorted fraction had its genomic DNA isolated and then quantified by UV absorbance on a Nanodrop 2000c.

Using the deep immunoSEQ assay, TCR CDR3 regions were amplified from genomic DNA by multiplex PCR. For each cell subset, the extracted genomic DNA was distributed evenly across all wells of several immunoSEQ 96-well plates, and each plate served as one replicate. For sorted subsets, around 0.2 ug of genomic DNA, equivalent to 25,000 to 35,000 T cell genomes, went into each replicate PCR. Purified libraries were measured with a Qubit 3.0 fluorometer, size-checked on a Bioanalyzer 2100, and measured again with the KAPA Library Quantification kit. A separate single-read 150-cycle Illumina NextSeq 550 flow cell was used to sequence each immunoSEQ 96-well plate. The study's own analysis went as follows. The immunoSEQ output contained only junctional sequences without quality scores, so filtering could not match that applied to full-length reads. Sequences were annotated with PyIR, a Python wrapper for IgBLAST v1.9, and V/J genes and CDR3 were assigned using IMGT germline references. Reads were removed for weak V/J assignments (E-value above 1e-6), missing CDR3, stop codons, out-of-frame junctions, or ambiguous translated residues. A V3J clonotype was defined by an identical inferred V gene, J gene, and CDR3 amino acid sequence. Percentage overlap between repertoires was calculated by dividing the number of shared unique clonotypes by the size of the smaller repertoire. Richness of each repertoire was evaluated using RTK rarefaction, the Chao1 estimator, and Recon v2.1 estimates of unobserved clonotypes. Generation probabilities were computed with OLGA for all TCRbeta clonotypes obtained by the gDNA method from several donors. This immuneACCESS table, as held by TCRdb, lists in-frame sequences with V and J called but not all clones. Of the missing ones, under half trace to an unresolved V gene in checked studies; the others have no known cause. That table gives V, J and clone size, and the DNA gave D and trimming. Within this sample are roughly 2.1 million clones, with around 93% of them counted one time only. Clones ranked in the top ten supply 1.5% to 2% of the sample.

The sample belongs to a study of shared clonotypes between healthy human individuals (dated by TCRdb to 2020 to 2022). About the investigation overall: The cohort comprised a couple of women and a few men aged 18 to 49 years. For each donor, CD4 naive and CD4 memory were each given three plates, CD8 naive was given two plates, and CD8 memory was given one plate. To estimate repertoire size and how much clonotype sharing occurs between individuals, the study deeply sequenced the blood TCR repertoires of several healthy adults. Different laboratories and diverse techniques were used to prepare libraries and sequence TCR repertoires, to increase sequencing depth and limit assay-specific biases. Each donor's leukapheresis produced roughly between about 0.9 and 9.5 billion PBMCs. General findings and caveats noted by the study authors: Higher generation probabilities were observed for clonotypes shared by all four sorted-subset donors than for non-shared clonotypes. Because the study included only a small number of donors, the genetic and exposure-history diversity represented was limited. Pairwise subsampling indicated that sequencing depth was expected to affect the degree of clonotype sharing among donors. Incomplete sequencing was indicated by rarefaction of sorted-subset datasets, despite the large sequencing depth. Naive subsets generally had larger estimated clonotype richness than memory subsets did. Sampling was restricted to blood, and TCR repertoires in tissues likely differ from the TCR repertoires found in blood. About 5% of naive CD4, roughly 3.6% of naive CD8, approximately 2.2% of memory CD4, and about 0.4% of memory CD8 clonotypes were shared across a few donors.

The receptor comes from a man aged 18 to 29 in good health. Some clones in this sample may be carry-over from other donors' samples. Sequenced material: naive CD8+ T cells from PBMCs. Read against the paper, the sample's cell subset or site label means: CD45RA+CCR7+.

The DNA reads as follows: TGTGCCAGCAGCTTAGCCGATCAGCCCCAGCATTTT. Translated, this is CASSLADQPQHF. The rearrangement joined TRBV7-9 to TRBJ1-5; the D gene cannot be resolved reliably. CDR1 SEHNR and CDR2 FQNEAQ were looked up in the germline V gene (reference sequence). Measured from the cysteine to the phenylalanine, the CDR3 is 12 residues long. CDR3 DNA is the only sequence kept; it has 36 bases, read in frame from the first base. Relative to germline, V is 0 bases shorter and J is 5 bases shorter, with 2 bases between their ends.